These T cell receptor beta chains were read from a single sample in a study of blood T cell repertoires in COVID-19. Clones were sequenced by immunoSEQ multiplex PCR, and TCRdb holds only the in-frame ones, with some missing. The sample includes under 130,000 clones, roughly 84% of them seen just once. Sequencing input: peripheral blood. These receptor sequences come from a human donor in a cohort sampled during active COVID-19. The CDR3 runs from the conserved cysteine through the conserved F or W. Fields, in order: clone size, D gene, V gene, J gene, CDR3 DNA, CDR3 protein. The D gene is left open where the match is weak. The listing skips clone size in some rows; elsewhere it reads once, few, many or a size class.

>once|.|TRBV27|TRBJ1-4
TGTGCCAGCAGTTTCCAGGGGTATTTGGGTGAAAAACTGTTTTTT
CASSFQGYLGEKLFF
>.|TRBD2|TRBV5-1|TRBJ2-3
TGCGCCAGCAGCTTAGCGGGGTTCGGCACAGATACGCAGTATTTT
CASSLAGFGTDTQYF
>.|.|TRBV28|TRBJ1-1
TGTGCCAGCATGCAGGGCTACACTGAAGCTTTCTTT
CASMQGYTEAFF
>.|TRBD1|TRBV11-2|TRBJ1-3
TGTGCCAGCAGCTTAAATCCTCGGACAGGGGGGAGAGGAAACACCATATATTTT
CASSLNPRTGGRGNTIYF
>.|.|TRBV19|TRBJ2-5
TGTGCCAGTAGTCCCGGGATAGTTAAGACCCAGTACTTC
CASSPGIVKTQYF
>few|.|TRBV7-2|TRBJ1-3
TGTGCCAGCAGCTCGCTGACGGACTACTCTGGAAACACCATATATTTT
CASSSLTDYSGNTIYF
>.|.|TRBV19|TRBJ2-7
TGTGCCAGTATTCAAACTCTCCGAGGCTTCCCGGAGGTCTACGAGCAGTACTTC
CASIQTLRGFPEVYEQYF
>.|TRBD2|TRBV6-8|TRBJ2-1
TGTGCCAGCAGCACCGGGACTAGCGGGAGGGCCGTTGACGTTTTTGAGCAGTTCTTC
CASSTGTSGRAVDVFEQFF
>.|.|TRBV5-1|TRBJ1-2
TGCGCCAGCAGCTTGGTCGGGGGGGACGGCTACACCTTC
CASSLVGGDGYTF
>.|.|TRBV2|TRBJ2-3
TGTGCCAGCCTCAATAGACCGGGATTTGGCACAGATACGCAGTATTTT
CASLNRPGFGTDTQYF
>.|.|TRBV4-2|TRBJ2-7
TGTGCCAGCAGTCCTGACAGGTTGTCCCACGAGCAGTACTTC
CASSPDRLSHEQYF
>.|.|TRBV15|TRBJ1-6
TGTGCCACCAGCAGAGTCGGGAGCTCCTATAATTCACCCCTCCACTTT
CATSRVGSSYNSPLHF
>.|.|TRBV20-1|TRBJ1-5
TGCAGTGCTAGTCGGGGAGATCAGCCCCAGCATTTT
CSASRGDQPQHF
>.|TRBD2|TRBV9|TRBJ2-2
TGTGCCAGCAGCGTAGAGGCGGGGGGGGTTACCGGGGAGCTGTTTTTT
CASSVEAGGVTGELFF
>once|TRBD2|TRBV5-1|TRBJ2-2
TGCGCCAGCAGCTTGACTAGCGGGGGGCCCGGGGAGCTGTTTTTT
CASSLTSGGPGELFF
>.|.|TRBV14|TRBJ1-2
TGTGCCAGCAGCCAAATCTTCGGCGGCGGGGAGCTGAAGGAGGATCTTTTCAACTATGGCTACACCTTC
CASSQIFGGGELKEDLFNYGYTF
>.|TRBD1|TRBV5-1|TRBJ2-1
TGCGCCAGCACCTTAGGGACAGGAGAGCTCGGGGAGCAGTTCTTC
CASTLGTGELGEQFF
>.|.|TRBV21-1|TRBJ1-1
TGTGCCAGCAGCAAGGGCATGAACACTGAAGCTTTCTTT
CASSKGMNTEAFF
>.|.|TRBV28|TRBJ1-1
TGTGCCAGCAGTTCTCCTTCGCGCACTGAAGCTTTCTTT
CASSSPSRTEAFF
>.|.|TRBV4-2|TRBJ2-5
TGTGCCAGCAGCCAAGATGCCCGCCTGGGGGCCCAGACCCAGTACTTC
CASSQDARLGAQTQYF
>.|.|TRBV5-1|TRBJ2-3
TGCGCCAGCAGGGACAAGACCACAGATACGCAGTATTTT
CASRDKTTDTQYF
>.|TRBD2|TRBV18|TRBJ2-1
TGTGCCAGCGTGATCACAAGCGGGACCAATGAGCAGTTCTTC
CASVITSGTNEQFF
>.|TRBD1|TRBV6-5|TRBJ1-1
TGTGCCAGCACTCAGGGGGTCATGAACACTGAAGCTTTCTTT
CASTQGVMNTEAFF
>.|TRBD2|TRBV4-1|TRBJ2-5
TGCGCCAGCAGCCAAGGCTCTACTAGCGGGAGGGCCTGGGGTGAGACCCAGTACTTC
CASSQGSTSGRAWGETQYF
>.|.|TRBV28|TRBJ1-1
TGTGCCAGCAGTTTGGCGTCGGGTAGGTTGGCTTTCTTT
CASSLASGRLAFF
>.|.|TRBV3-1/TRBV3-2|TRBJ2-2
TGTGCCAGCAGCGCCAGAGTAGCGGAGCTGTTTTTT
CASSARVAELFF
>.|.|TRBV5-1|TRBJ1-3
TGCGCCAGCAGCTTGGACGGACTTGGAAACACCATATATTTT
CASSLDGLGNTIYF
>.|.|TRBV3-1/TRBV3-2|TRBJ1-3
TGTGCCAGCAGCCAAGTCGAGGGAAACACCATATATTTT
CASSQVEGNTIYF
>few|.|TRBV27|TRBJ1-1
TGTGCCAGCAGTCTTCTTCCGGGACTGTACACTGAAGCTTTCTTT
CASSLLPGLYTEAFF
>.|.|TRBV30|TRBJ2-7
TGTGCCTGGGCGAGGGTCTACGAGCAGTACTTC
CAWARVYEQYF
>.|.|TRBV2|TRBJ1-5
TGTGCCAGCAGTGAGCTGGGGCTAGATCAGCCCCAGCATTTT
CASSELGLDQPQHF
>.|TRBD1|TRBV5-1|TRBJ1-1
TGCGCCAGCAGCTTGGGACAGGGATGGACTGAAGCTTTCTTT
CASSLGQGWTEAFF
>.|.|TRBV9|TRBJ2-5
TGTGCCAGCAGCGTAGTTGAGGCCCAAGAGACCCAGTACTTC
CASSVVEAQETQYF